This T cell receptor (beta chain) stems from a study of shared clonotypes between healthy human individuals. This CDR3 is built from 13 residues. Germline V gene data show CDR1 as KGHSH and CDR2 as LQKENI. V was shortened by 2 bases and J by 2 bases, with 7 bases between the two germline ends. Clones were read by immunoSEQ multiplex PCR, and TCRdb kept only the in-frame ones, dropping some. Of about 480,000 clones listed, 60% to 80% are singletons. A note on this clone: Other DNA sequences in this specimen translate into the identical CDR3.

Sequencing was performed on PBMCs. The source is a woman aged 40 to 50 in good health. Some clones in this sample may be carry-over from other donors' samples. This chain connects TRBV18 to TRBJ2-7, with D perhaps given as TRBD1 or TRBD2 (5 bases each). The CDR3 DNA reads as TGTGCCAGCTCACCAGGGACCCCCTACGAGCAGTACTTC. Its protein product is CASSPGTPYEQYF.